Below, one T cell receptor (beta chain) is given with its context. Its antigen is as yet unknown. Relative to the germline gene, one junction end is altered; a read error may explain this. Assay execution took place at the deep level. Produced via immunoSEQ multiplex PCR; TCRdb's table is partial and in-frame only. The sample carries approximately 2.3 million clones, more than 80% recorded once. Researchers partitioned CD4+ cells into CD45RA+ naive and CD45RA-negative memory subsets. This sample is part of a study of shared clonotypes between healthy human individuals. Study results and caveats: Across subsets, estimated richness was generally greater for naive than for memory populations. Of the naive CD4 clonotypes, 4% to 5% were shared across a handful of donors.

The CDR3 contains 11 residues. Germline CDR1 is MDHEN and CDR2 is SYDVKM. The sequenced material came from naive CD4+ T cells from PBMCs. Indicated subset: CD45RA+ positively selected. The chain recombines TRBV28 with TRBJ1-5; the D is unclear. This TCR came from a man in his late teens or twenties in good health. Some clones in this sample may be carry-over from other donors' samples. This CDR3 is CASSLGSSNYF. In nucleotides, the CDR3 is TGTGCCAGCAGTTTGGGTAGTTCTAATTATTTT.